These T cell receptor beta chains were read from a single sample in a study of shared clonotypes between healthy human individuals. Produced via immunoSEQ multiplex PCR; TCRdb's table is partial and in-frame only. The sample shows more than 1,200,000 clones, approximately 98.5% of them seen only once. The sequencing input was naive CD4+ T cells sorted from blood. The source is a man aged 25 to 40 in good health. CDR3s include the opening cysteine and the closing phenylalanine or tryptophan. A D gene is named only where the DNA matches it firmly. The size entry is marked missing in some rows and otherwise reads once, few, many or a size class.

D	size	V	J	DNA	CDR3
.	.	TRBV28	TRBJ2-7	TGTGCCAGCTCGGGAACAGTCGGATACGAGCAGTACTTC	CASSGTVGYEQYF
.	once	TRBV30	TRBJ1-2	TGTGCCTGGAGTGCCGACAGGAGCTATGGCTACACCTTC	CAWSADRSYGYTF
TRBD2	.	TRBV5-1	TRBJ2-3	TGCGCCAGCAGCTCAGAACAAACTAGCGGTTACACAGATACGCAGTATTTT	CASSSEQTSGYTDTQYF
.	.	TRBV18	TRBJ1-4	TGTGCCAGCTCACGTGGAGTGGAGGGAGCAACTAATGAAAAACTGTTTTTT	CASSRGVEGATNEKLFF
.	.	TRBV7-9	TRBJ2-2	TGTGCCAGCAGCCCCTGGGACGGAATGAACACCGGGGAGCTGTTTTTT	CASSPWDGMNTGELFF
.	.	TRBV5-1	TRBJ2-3	TGCGCCAGCAGCTTCGGAGGAGGAGGCACAGATACGCAGTATTTT	CASSFGGGGTDTQYF
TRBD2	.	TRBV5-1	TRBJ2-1	TGCGCCAGCAGAAGGACTAGCGGGAGTCTCGTTGAGCAGTTCTTC	CASRRTSGSLVEQFF
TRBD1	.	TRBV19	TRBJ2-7	TGTGCCAGTAGTAGATTAACCGGGACAGGGGGCTACGAGCAGTACTTC	CASSRLTGTGGYEQYF
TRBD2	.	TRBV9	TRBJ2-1	TGTGCCAGCAGCGAGACTCTAGCGGGAAACAATGAGCAGTTCTTC	CASSETLAGNNEQFF
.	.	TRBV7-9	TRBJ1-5	TGTGCCAGCAGCTTAGCGAGTCAGCCCCAGCATTTT	CASSLASQPQHF
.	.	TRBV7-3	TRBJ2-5	TGTGCCAGCAGCTTGGGACTCGAAGAGACCCAGTACTTC	CASSLGLEETQYF
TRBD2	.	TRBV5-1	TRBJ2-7	TGCGCCAGCAGCACCGCTCCTAGCGGGAGCCCCTACGAGCAGTACTTC	CASSTAPSGSPYEQYF
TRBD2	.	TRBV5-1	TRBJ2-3	TGCGCCAGCAGCCCCCGGACTAGCGGGAGCACAGATACGCAGTATTTT	CASSPRTSGSTDTQYF